The clone carrying this TCR beta chain has more than one count but fewer than ten. The germline V gene encodes CDR1 MNHNS and CDR2 SASEGT. The CDR3 runs 14 residues. Trimming removed 5 bases from V and 4 bases from J; junction bases left unmatched: 5. The source of the sample is a study of CD8+ T cells in alopecia areata. Following RNA extraction, reverse transcription yielded cDNA that acted as the sequencing template. Assay used: immunoSEQ multiplex PCR; TCRdb lists only in-frame clones, some missing. The data contain some 130,000 clones, under 60% of them seen just once; the ten biggest clones take up about 6%.

The origin of this receptor is a human donor with alopecia areata. The material was CD4+ T cells sorted from blood, obtained at week 0. This chain joins TRBV6-1 and TRBJ2-7, with 10 positions matching TRBD2. The CDR3 sequence: CASSLTSGVYEQYF. The CDR3 DNA follows: TGTGCCAGCAGTCTCACTAGCGGGGTTTACGAGCAGTACTTC.